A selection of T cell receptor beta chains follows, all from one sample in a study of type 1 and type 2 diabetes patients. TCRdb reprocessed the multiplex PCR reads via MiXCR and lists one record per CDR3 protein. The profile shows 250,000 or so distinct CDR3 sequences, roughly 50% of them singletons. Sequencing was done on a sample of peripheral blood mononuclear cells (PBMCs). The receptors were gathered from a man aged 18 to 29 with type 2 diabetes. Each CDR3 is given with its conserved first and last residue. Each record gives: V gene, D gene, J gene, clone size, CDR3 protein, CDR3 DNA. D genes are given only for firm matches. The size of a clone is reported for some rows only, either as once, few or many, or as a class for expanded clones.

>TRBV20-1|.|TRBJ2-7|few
CSARDDDGSYEQYF
TGCAGTGCTAGAGATGACGACGGATCCTACGAGCAGTACTTC
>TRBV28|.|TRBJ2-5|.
CASSSWENTWGETQYF
TGTGCCAGCAGTTCCTGGGAGAACACCTGGGGGGAGACCCAGTACTTC
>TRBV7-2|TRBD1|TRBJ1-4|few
CASSLSGQGVKLFF
TGTGCCAGCAGCTTATCGGGACAGGGCGTAAAACTGTTTTTT
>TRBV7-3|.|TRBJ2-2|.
CASSLLARSTGELFF
TGTGCCAGCAGCTTACTAGCACGATCCACCGGGGAGCTGTTTTTT
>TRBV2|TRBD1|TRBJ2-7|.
CASRQGSSNEQYF
TGTGCCAGCCGACAGGGGAGTAGCAACGAGCAGTACTTC
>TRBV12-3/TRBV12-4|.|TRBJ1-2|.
CASSVEQGYYGYTF
TGTGCCAGCAGTGTAGAACAGGGTTACTATGGCTACACCTTC
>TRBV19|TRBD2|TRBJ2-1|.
CASSRTGTSANSEQFF
TGTGCCAGTAGCAGAACCGGGACTAGCGCCAACAGTGAGCAGTTCTTC
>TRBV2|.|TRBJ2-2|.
CASTQLANTGELFF
TGTGCCAGCACCCAGCTCGCGAACACCGGGGAGCTGTTTTTT
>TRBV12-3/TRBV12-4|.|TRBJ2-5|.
CASSSLGGGSQETQYF
TGTGCCAGCAGTTCCCTAGGTGGAGGGTCCCAAGAGACCCAGTACTTC
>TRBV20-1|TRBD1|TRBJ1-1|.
CSAREPGQGNTEAFF
TGCAGTGCTAGAGAGCCCGGACAGGGCAACACTGAAGCTTTCTTT
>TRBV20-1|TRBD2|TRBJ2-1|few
CSARFSGSRYNEQFF
TGCAGTGCTAGGTTTAGCGGGAGTAGATACAATGAGCAGTTCTTC
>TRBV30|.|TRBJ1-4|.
CAWSWGGYEKLFF
TGTGCCTGGAGTTGGGGGGGATACGAAAAACTGTTTTTT
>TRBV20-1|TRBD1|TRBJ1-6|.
CSARGEASNSPLHF
TGCAGTGCCAGGGGGGAGGCGTCGAATTCACCCCTCCACTTT
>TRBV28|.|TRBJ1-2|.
CASSFEGGWGYTF
TGTGCCAGCAGTTTTGAGGGGGGTTGGGGCTACACCTTC
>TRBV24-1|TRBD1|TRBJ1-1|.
CATSDDRDRDVCFF
TGTGCCACCAGTGATGACCGGGACAGGGACGTTTGTTTCTTT
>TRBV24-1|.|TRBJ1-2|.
CATSDRGRGFHGYTF
TGTGCCACCAGTGACCGAGGACGGGGCTTCCATGGCTACACCTTC
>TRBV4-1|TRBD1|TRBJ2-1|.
CASSQERDSPSREQFF
TGCGCCAGCAGCCAAGAAAGGGACAGCCCAAGCAGGGAGCAGTTCTTC
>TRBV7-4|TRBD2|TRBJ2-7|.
CASSYFKRGAYEQYF
TGTGCCAGCAGTTACTTCAAGCGGGGAGCCTACGAGCAGTACTTC
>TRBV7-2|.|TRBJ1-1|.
CASSVQGLRTEALF
TGTGCCAGTAGTGTCCAGGGTTTGCGTACTGAAGCTCTCTTT